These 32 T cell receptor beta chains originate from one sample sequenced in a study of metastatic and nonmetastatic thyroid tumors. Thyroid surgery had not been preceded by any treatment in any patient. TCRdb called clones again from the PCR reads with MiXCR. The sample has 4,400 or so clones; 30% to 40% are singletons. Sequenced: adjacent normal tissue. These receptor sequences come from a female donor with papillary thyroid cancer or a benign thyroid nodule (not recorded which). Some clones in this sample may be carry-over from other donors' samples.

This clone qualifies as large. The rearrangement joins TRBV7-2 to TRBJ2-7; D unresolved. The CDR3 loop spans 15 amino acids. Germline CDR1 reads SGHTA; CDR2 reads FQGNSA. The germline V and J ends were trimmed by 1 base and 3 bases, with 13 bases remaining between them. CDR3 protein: CASSLGVRAGYEQYF. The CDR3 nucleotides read TGTGCCAGCAGCTTAGGGGTTAGGGCTGGCTACGAGCAGTACTTC.

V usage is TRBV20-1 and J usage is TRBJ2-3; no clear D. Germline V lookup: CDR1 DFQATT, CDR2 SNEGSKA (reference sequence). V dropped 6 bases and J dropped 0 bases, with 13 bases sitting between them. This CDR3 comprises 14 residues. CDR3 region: CSAAEPFSTDTQYF. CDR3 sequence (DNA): TGCAGTGCCGCGGAGCCATTTAGCACAGATACGCAGTATTTT.

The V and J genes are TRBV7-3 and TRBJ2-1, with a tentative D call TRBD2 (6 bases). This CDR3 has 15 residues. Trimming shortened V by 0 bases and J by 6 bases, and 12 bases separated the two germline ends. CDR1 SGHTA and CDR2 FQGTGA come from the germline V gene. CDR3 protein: CASSLTIGAGNEQFF. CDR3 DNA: TGTGCCAGCAGCTTAACGATTGGAGCGGGCAATGAGCAGTTCTTC.

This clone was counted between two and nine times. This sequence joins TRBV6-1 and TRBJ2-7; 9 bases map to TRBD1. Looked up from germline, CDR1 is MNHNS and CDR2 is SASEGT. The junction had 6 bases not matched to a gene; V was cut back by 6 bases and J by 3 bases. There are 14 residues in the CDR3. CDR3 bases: TGTGCCAGCAGCCTCCGGGACAGGGACTACGAGCAGTACTTC. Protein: CASSLRDRDYEQYF.

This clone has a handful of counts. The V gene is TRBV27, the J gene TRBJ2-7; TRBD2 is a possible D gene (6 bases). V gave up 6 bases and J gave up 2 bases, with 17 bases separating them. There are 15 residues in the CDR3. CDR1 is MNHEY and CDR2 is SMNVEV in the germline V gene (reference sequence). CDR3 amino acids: CASSETGTRTYEQYF. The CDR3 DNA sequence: TGTGCCAGCAGCGAAACCGGGACTCGCACCTACGAGCAGTACTTC.

CDR3 sequence (DNA): TGTGCCACCAGTGGAGGGCTGAGCTACACCTTC. It is translated as CATSGGLSYTF. The chain uses TRBV24-1 and TRBJ1-2; D call uncertain. This CDR3 spans 11 amino acids. The germline V gene has CDR1 KGHDR and CDR2 SFDVKD. V lost 5 bases to trimming and J lost 9 bases, with 9 bases between them.

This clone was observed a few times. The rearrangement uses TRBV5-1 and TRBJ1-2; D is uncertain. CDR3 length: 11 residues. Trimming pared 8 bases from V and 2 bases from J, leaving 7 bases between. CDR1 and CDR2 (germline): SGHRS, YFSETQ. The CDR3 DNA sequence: TGCGCCAGGGTCCGGAACTATGGCTACACCTTC. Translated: CARVRNYGYTF. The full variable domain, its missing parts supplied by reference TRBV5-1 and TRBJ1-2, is KAGVTQTPRYLIKTRGQQVTLSCSPISGHRSVSWYQQTPGQGLQFLFEYFSETQRNKGNFPGRFSGRQFSNSRSEMNVSTLELGDSALYLCARVRNYGYTFGSGTRLTVV.

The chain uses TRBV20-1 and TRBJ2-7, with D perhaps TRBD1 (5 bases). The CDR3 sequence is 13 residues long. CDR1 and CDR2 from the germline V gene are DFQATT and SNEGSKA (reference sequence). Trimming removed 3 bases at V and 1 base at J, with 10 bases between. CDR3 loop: CSASQAGSYEQYF. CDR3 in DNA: TGCAGTGCTAGTCAGGCAGGGTCCTACGAGCAGTACTTC.

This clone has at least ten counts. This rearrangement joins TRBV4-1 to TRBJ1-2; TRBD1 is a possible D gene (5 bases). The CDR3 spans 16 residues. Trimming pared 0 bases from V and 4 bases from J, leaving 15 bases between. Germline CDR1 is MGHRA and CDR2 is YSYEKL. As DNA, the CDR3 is TGCGCCAGCAGCCAAGATCGGGGCAGGGTCCCCTATGGCTACACCTTC. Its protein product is CASSQDRGRVPYGYTF.

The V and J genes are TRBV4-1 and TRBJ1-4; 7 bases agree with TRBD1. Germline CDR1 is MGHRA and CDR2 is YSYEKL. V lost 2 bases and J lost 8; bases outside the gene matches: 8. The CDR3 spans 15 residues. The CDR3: CASSQIDREGEKLFF. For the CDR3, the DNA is TGCGCCAGCAGCCAAATAGACAGGGAAGGAGAAAAACTGTTTTTT.

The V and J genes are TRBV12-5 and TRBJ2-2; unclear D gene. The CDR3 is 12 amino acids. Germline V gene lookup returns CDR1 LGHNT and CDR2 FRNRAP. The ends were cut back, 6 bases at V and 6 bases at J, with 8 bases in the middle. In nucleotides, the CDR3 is TGTGCTAGTGGCGATAGGGCCGGGGAGCTGTTTTTT. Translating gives CASGDRAGELFF.

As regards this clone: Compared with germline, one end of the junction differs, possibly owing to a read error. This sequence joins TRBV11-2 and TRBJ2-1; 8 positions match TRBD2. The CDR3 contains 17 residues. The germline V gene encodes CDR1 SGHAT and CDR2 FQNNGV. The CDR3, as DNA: TGCGCCAGCAGCTTCCCCCGTAGCGGGATCTCCTACAGTGAGCAGTTCTTC. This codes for CASSFPRSGISYSEQFF. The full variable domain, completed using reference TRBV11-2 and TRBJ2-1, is EAGVAQSPRYKIIEKRQSVAFWCNPISGHATLYWYQQILGQGPKLLIQFQNNGVVDDSQLPKDRFSAERLKGVDSTLKIQPAKLEDSAVYLCASSFPRSGISYSEQFFGPGTRLTVL.

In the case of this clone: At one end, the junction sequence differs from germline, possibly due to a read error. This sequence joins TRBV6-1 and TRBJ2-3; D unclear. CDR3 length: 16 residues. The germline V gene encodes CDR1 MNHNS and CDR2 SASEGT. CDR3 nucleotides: TGTGCCAGCAGTGACTCCGGCACTATCGGCACAGATACTCAGTATTTT. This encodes CASSDSGTIGTDTQYF.

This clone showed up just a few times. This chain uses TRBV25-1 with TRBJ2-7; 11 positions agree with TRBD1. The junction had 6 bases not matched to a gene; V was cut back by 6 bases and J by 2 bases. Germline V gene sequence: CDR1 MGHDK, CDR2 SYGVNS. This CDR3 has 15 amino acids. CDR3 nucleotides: TGTGCCAGCAGCAATCCGGGACAGGGGGCCTACGAGCAGTACTTC. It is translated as CASSNPGQGAYEQYF.

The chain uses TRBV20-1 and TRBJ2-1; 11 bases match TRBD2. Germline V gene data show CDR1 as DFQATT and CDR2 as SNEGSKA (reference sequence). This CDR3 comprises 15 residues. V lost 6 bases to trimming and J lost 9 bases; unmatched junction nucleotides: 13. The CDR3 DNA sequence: TGCAGTGCGGAAGATAGCGGGAGGGGGAAGGGTGAGCAGTTCTTC. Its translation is CSAEDSGRGKGEQFF.

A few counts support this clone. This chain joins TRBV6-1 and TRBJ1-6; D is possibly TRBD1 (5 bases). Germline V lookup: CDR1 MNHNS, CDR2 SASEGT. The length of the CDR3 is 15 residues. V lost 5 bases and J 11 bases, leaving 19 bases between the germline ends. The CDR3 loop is CASSLGVAPGAPLHF. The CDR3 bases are TGTGCCAGCAGTTTGGGGGTTGCCCCTGGGGCACCCCTCCACTTT.

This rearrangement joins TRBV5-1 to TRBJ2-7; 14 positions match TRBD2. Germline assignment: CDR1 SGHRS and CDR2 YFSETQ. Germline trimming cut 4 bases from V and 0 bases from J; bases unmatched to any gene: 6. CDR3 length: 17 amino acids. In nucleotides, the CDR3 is TGCGCCAGCAGCCCCGGACTAGCGGGAGGCCTCTCCTACGAGCAGTACTTC. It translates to CASSPGLAGGLSYEQYF.

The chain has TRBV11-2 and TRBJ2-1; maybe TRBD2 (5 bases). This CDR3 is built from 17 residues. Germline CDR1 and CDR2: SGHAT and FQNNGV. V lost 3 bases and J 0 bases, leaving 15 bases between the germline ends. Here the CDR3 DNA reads TGTGCCAGCAGCTTCAACCGTAGAGGGAGCTCCTACAATGAGCAGTTCTTC. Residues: CASSFNRRGSSYNEQFF.

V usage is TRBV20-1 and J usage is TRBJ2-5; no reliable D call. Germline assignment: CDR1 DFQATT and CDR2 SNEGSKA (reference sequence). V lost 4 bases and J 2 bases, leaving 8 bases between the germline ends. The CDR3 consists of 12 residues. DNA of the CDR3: TGCAGTGCTACTGACATACAAGAGACCCAGTACTTC. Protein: CSATDIQETQYF.

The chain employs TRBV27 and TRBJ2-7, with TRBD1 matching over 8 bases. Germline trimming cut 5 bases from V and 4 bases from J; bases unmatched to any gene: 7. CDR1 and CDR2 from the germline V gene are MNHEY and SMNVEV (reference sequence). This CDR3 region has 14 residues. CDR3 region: CASSPTGVAYEQYF. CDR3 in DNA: TGTGCCAGCAGTCCGACAGGGGTAGCGTACGAGCAGTACTTC.

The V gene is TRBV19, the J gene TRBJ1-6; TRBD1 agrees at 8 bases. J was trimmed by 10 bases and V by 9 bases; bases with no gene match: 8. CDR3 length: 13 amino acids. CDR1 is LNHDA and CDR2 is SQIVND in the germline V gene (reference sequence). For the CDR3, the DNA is TGTGCCAGCACCCCAGGGGGCGCATCACCCCTCCACTTT. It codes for CASTPGGASPLHF.

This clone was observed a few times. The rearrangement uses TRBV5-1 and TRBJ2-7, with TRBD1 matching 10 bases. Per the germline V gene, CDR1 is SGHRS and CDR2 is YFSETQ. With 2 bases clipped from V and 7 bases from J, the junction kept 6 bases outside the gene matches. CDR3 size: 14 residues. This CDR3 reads CASSFRDRGQEQYF. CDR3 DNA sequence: TGCGCCAGCAGCTTCCGGGACAGGGGACAAGAGCAGTACTTC.

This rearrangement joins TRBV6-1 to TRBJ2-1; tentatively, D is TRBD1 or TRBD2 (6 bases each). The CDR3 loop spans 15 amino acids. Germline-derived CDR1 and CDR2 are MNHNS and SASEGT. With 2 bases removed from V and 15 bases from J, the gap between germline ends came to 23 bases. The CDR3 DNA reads TGTGCCAGCAGTGAACGGGGTTTGGAGGGGGTAGTTGGGTTCTTC. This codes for CASSERGLEGVVGFF.

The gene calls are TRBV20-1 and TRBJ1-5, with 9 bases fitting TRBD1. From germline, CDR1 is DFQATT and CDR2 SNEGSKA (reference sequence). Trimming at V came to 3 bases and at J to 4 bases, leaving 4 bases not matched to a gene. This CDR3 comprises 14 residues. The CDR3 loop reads CSARGTGQNQPQHF. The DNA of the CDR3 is TGCAGTGCTAGGGGGACAGGGCAAAATCAGCCCCAGCATTTT.

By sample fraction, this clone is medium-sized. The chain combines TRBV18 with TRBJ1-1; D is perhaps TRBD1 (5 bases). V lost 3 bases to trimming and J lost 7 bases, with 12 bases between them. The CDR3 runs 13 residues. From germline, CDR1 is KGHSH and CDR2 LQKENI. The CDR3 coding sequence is TGTGCCAGCTCACCCTACCAAGGGGATGAAGCTTTCTTT. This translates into CASSPYQGDEAFF.

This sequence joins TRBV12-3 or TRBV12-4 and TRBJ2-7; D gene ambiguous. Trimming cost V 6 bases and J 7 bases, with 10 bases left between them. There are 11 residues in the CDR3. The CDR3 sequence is CASSLTAEQYF. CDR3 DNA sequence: TGTGCCAGCAGCCTCACGGCGGAGCAGTACTTC.

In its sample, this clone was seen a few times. The DNA for the CDR3 is TGTCACGACGGTACATACAGGGTCGGCGAAAAACTGTTTTTT. Amino acids: CHDGTYRVGEKLFF. The V call is TRBV6-1, the J call TRBJ1-4; a weak D match, TRBD1 (6 bases). The CDR3 runs 14 residues. Germline lookup yields CDR1 MNHNS and CDR2 SASEGT.

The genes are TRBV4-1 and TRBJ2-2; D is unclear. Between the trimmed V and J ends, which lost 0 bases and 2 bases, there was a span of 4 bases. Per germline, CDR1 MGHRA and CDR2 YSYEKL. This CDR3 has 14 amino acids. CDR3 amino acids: CASSQDYNTGELFF. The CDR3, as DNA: TGCGCCAGCAGCCAAGATTACAACACCGGGGAGCTGTTTTTT.

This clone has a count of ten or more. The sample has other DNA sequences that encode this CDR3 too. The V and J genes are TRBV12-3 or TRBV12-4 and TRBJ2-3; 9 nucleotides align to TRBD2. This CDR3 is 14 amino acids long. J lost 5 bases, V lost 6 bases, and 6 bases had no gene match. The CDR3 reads CASRAGGPVDTQYF. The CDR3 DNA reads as TGTGCCAGCAGGGCGGGAGGGCCGGTAGATACGCAGTATTTT.

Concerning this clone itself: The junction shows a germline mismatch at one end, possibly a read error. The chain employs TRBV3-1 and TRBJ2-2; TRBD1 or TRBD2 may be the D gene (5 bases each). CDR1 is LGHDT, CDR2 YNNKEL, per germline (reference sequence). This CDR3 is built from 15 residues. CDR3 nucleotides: TGTGCCAGCAGCAAAGATGGGGGTAGGGCCGGGGAGCTGTTTTTT. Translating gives CASSKDGGRAGELFF.

CDR3 protein: CASRVDSWNTEAFF. The CDR3 region has the DNA TGTGCCAGCAGAGTGGACAGTTGGAACACTGAAGCTTTCTTT. The chain links TRBV6-2 or TRBV6-3 to TRBJ1-1; perhaps TRBD1 as D (6 bases). Germline CDR1 MNHEY, CDR2 SVGEGT. The ends were cut back, 6 bases at V and 1 base at J, with 12 bases in the middle. The CDR3 is 14 amino acids.

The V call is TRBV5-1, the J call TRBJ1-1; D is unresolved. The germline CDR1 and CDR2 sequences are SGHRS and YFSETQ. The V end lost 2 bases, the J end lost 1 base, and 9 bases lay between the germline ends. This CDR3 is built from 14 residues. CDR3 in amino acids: CASSLQAGNTEAFF. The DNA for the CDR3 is TGCGCCAGCAGCTTACAAGCTGGGAACACTGAAGCTTTCTTT. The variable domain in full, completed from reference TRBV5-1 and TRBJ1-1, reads KAGVTQTPRYLIKTRGQQVTLSCSPISGHRSVSWYQQTPGQGLQFLFEYFSETQRNKGNFPGRFSGRQFSNSRSEMNVSTLELGDSALYLCASSLQAGNTEAFFGQGTRLTVV.